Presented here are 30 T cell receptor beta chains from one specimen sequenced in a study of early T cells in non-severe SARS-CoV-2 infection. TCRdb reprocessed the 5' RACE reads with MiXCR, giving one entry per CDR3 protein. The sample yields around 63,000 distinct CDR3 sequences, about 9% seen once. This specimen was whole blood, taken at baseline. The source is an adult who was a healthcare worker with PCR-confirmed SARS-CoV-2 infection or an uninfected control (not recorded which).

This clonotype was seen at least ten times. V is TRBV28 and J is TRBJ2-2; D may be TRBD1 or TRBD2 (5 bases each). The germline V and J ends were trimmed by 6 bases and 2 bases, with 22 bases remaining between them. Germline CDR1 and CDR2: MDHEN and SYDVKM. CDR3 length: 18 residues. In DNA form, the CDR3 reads TGTGCCAGCAGCTACACCCTAGGGACGGACGACAACACCGGGGAGCTGTTTTTT. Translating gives CASSYTLGTDDNTGELFF.

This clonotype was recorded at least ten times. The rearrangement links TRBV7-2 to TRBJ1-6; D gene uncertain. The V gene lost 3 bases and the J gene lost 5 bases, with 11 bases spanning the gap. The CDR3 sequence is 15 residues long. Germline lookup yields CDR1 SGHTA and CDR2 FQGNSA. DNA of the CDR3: TGTGCCAGCAGCTTTCTTCAGTCGGATAATTCACCCCTCCACTTT. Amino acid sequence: CASSFLQSDNSPLHF. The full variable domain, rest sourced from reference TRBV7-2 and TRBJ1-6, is GAGVSQSPSNKVTEKGKDVELRCDPISGHTALYWYRQSLGQGLEFLIYFQGNSAPDKSGLPSDRFSAERTGGSVSTLTIQRTQQEDSAVYLCASSFLQSDNSPLHFGNGTRLTVT.

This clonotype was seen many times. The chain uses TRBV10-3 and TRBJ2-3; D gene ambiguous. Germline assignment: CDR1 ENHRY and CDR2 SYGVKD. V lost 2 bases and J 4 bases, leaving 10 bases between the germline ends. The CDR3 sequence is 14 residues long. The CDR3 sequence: CAISETPFPDTQYF. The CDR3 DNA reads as TGTGCCATCAGTGAGACGCCTTTTCCAGATACGCAGTATTTT.

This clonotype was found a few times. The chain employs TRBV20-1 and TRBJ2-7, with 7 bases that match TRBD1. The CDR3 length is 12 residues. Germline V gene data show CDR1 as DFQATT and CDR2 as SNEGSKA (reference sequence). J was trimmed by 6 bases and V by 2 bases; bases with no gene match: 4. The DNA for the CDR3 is TGCAGTGCTAGACAGACAGGGAGCGAGCAGTACTTC. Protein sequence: CSARQTGSEQYF.

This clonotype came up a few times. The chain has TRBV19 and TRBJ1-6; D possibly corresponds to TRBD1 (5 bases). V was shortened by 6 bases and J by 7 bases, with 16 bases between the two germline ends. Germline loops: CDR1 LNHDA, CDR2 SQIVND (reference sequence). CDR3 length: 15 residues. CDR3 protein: CASRGMDTENSPLHF. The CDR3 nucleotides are TGTGCCAGTAGGGGGATGGACACGGAGAATTCACCCCTCCACTTT.

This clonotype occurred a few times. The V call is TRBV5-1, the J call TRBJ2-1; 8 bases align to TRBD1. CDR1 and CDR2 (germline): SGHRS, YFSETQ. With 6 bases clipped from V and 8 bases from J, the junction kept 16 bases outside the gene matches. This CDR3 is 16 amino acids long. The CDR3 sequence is CASKWGSRQGSDEQFF. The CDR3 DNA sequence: TGCGCCAGCAAGTGGGGTAGTCGACAGGGGAGCGATGAGCAGTTCTTC.

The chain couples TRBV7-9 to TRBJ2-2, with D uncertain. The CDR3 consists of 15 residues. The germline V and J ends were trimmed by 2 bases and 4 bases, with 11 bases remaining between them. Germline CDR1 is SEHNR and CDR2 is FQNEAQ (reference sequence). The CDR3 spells CASSLISGSTGELFF. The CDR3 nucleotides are TGTGCCAGCAGCTTAATTTCCGGGTCCACCGGGGAGCTGTTTTTT.

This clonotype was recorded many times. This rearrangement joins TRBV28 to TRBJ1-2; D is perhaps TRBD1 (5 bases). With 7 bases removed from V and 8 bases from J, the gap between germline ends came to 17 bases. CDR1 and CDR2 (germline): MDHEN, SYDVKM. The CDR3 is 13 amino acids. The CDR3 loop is CASTTTGDRGYTF. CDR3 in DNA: TGTGCCAGCACTACCACGGGGGACCGGGGCTACACCTTC.

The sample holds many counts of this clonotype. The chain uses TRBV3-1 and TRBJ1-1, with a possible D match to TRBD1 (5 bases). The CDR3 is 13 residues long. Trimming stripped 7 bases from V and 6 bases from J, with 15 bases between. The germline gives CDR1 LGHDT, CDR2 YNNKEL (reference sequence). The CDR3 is CASKVGVSSEAFF. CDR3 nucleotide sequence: TGTGCCAGCAAGGTGGGGGTGTCTTCTGAAGCTTTCTTT.

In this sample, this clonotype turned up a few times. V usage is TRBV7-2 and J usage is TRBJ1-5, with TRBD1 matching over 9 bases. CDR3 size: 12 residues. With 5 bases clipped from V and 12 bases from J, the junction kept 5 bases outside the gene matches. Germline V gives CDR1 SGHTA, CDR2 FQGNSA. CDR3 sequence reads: CASSPGQGRQHF. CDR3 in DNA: TGTGCCAGCAGCCCAGGACAGGGGCGCCAGCATTTT.

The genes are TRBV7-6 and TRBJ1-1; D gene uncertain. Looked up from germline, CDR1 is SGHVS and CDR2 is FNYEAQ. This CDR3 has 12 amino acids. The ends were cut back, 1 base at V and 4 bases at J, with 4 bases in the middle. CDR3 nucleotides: TGTGCCAGCAGCTTAGTTCTCACTGAAGCTTTCTTT. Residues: CASSLVLTEAFF.

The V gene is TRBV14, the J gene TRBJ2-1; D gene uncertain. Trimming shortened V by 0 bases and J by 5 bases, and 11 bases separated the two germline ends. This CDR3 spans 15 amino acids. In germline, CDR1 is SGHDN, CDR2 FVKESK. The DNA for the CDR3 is TGTGCCAGCAGCCAAGATCGACGACCCAACAATGAGCAGTTCTTC. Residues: CASSQDRRPNNEQFF. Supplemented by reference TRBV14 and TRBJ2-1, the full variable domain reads EAGVTQFPSHSVIEKGQTVTLRCDPISGHDNLYWYRRVMGKEIKFLLHFVKESKQDESGMPNNRFLAERTGGTYSTLKVQPAELEDSGVYFCASSQDRRPNNEQFFGPGTRLTVL.

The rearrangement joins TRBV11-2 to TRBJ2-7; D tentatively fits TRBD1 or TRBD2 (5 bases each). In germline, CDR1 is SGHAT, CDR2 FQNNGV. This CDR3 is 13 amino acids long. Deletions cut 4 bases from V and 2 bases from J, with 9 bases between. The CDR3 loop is CASSSGTTYEQYF. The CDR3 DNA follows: TGTGCCAGCAGCTCAGGGACGACCTACGAGCAGTACTTC.

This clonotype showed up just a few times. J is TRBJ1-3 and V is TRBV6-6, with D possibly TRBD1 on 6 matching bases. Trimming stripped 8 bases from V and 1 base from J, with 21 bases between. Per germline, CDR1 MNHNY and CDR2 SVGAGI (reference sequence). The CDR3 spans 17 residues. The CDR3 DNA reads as TGTGCCAGCTCCACTCTAGGGGGAGGAATATCTGGAAACACCATATATTTT. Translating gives CASSTLGGGISGNTIYF.

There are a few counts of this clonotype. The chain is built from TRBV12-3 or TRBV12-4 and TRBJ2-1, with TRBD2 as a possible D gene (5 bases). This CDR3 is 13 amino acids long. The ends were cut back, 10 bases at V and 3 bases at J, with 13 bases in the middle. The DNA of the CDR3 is TGTGCCACCGCGCCCCGGGACTACAATGAGCAGTTCTTC. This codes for CATAPRDYNEQFF.

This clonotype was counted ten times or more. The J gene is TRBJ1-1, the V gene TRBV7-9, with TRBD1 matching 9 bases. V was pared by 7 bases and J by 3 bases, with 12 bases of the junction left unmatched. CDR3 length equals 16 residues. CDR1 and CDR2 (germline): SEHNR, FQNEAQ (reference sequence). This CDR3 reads CASTTTLGQGYTEAFF. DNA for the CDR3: TGTGCCAGCACCACCACCCTGGGACAGGGTTACACTGAAGCTTTCTTT.

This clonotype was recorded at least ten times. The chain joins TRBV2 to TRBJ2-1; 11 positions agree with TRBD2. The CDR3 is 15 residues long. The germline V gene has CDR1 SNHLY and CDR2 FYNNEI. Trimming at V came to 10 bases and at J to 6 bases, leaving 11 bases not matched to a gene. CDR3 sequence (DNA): TGTGCCAACGGGACTAGCGGCCACAGAGTCAATGAGCAGTTCTTC. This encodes CANGTSGHRVNEQFF.

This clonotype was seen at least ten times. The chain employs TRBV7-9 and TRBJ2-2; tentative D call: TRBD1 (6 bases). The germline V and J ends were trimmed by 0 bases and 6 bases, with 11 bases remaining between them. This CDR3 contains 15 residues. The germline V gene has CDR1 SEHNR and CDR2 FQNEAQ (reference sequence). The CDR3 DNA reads TGTGCCAGCAGCTTAGCGTCGGCAGGGGCCGGGGAGCTGTTTTTT. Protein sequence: CASSLASAGAGELFF.

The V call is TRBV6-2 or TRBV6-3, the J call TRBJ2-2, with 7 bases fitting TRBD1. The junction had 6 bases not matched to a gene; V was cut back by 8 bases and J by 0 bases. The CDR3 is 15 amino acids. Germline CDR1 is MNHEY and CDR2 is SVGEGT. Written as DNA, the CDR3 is TGTGCCAGCGGACGACAGGGAACGAACACCGGGGAGCTGTTTTTT. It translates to CASGRQGTNTGELFF.

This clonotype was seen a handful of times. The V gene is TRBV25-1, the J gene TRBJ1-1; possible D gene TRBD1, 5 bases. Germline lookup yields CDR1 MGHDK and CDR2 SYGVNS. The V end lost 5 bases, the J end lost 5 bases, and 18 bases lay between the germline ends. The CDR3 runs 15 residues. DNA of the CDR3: TGTGCCAGCAGTTCCCCGGCAGGGAGTTGGACTGAAGCTTTCTTT. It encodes CASSSPAGSWTEAFF.

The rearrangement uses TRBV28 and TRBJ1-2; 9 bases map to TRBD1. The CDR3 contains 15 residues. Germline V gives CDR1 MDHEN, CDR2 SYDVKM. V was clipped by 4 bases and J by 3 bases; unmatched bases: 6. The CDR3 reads CASSSYRGRDYGYTF. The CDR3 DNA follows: TGTGCCAGCAGTTCGTACAGGGGGCGCGACTATGGCTACACCTTC.

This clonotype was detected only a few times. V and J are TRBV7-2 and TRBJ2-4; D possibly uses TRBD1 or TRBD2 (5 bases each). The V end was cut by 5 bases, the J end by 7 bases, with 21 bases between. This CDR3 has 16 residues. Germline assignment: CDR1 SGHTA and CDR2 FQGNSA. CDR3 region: CASSPVRSRGVNIQYF. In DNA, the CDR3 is TGTGCCAGCAGCCCAGTACGTTCGAGGGGCGTGAACATTCAGTACTTC.

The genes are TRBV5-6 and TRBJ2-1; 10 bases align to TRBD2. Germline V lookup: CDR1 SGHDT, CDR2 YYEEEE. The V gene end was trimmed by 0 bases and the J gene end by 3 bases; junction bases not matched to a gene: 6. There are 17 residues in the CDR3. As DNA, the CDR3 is TGTGCCAGCAGCTTGGGGACTAGCGGACTAGACTACAATGAGCAGTTCTTC. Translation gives CASSLGTSGLDYNEQFF.

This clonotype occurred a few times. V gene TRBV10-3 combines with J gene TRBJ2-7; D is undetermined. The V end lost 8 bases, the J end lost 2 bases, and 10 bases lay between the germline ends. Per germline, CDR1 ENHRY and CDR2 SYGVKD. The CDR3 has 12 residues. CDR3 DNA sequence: TGTGCCATCTCAGAGTTTGCCTACGAGCAGTACTTC. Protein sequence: CAISEFAYEQYF.

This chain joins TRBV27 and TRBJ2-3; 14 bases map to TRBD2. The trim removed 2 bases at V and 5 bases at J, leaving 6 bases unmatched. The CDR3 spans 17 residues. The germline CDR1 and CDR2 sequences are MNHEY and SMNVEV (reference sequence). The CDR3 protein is CASSLRLAGGPRDTQYF. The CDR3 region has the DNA TGTGCCAGCAGTTTACGACTAGCGGGAGGGCCCAGAGATACGCAGTATTTT.

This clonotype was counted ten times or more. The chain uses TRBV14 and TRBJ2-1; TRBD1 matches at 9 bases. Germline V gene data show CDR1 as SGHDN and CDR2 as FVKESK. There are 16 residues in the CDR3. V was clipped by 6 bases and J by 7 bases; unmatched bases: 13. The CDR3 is CASSPGPGQGGNEQFF. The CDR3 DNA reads TGTGCCAGCAGTCCAGGTCCGGGACAGGGTGGTAATGAGCAGTTCTTC.

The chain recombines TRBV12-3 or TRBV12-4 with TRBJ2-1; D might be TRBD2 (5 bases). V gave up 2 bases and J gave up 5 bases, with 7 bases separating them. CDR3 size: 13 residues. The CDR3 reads CASSLRGHNEQFF. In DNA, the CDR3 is TGTGCCAGCAGTTTACGGGGTCACAATGAGCAGTTCTTC.

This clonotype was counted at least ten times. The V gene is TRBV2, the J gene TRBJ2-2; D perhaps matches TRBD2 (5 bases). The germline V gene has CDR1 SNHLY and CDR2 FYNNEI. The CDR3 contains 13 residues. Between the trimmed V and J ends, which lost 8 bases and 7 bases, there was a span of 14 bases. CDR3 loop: CASAPGSGGELFF. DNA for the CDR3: TGTGCCAGCGCCCCGGGGTCCGGCGGGGAGCTGTTTTTT.

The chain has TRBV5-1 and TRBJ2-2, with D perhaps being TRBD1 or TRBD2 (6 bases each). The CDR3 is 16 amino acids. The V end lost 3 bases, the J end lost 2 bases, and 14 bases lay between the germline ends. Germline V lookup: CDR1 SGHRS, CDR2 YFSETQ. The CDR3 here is CASSSRGGINTGELFF. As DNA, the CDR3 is TGCGCCAGCAGCTCCCGAGGGGGGATAAACACCGGGGAGCTGTTTTTT.

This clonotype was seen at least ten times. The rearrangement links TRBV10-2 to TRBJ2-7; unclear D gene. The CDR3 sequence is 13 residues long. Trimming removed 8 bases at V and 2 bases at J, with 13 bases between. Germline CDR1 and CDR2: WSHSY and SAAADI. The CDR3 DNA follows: TGCGCCAGCTCAACTCGGGTACCCTACGAGCAGTACTTC. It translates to CASSTRVPYEQYF.